Following are 18 T cell receptor beta chains from one sample sequenced in a study of early T cells in non-severe SARS-CoV-2 infection. From the 5' RACE reads, TCRdb called clonotypes with MiXCR, one entry per CDR3 protein. This table has roughly 34,000 distinct CDR3 sequences, approximately 7.1% appearing once. This specimen consisted of whole blood, obtained at baseline. Receptor source: an adult who was a healthcare worker with PCR-confirmed SARS-CoV-2 infection or an uninfected control (not recorded which).

This clonotype came up many times. The chain uses TRBV7-2 and TRBJ2-3; D possibly corresponds to TRBD2 (5 bases). The CDR3 covers 13 residues. Germline CDR1 and CDR2: SGHTA and FQGNSA. Trimming removed 5 bases at V and 9 bases at J, with 15 bases between. CDR3 sequence reads: CASSDGLSATQYF. The DNA of the CDR3 is TGTGCCAGCAGCGATGGACTGTCGGCGACGCAGTATTTT.

This clonotype has just a few counts. CDR3 sequence reads: CSARDHKRTSGSISLQFF. The CDR3 DNA follows: TGCAGTGCTAGAGATCACAAACGGACTAGCGGGAGTATCTCGTTGCAGTTCTTC. This chain connects TRBV20-1 to TRBJ2-1, with 13 bases aligning to TRBD2. J gave up 12 bases and V 0 bases, and 17 bases lay outside the gene matches. The CDR3 covers 18 residues. CDR1 and CDR2 (germline): DFQATT, SNEGSKA (reference sequence).

This rearrangement joins TRBV18 to TRBJ2-2; weak D call: TRBD1 (6 bases). V lost 2 bases, J lost 2 bases, and 12 bases lay in between. The length of the CDR3 is 16 residues. Germline CDR1 is KGHSH and CDR2 is LQKENI. CDR3 sequence: CASSPFQGKNTGELFF. CDR3 in DNA: TGTGCCAGCTCACCATTTCAGGGGAAAAACACCGGGGAGCTGTTTTTT.

This clonotype was observed a handful of times. The rearrangement joins TRBV7-9 to TRBJ2-6; D is ambiguous. Germline V gene sequence: CDR1 SEHNR, CDR2 FQNEAQ (reference sequence). This CDR3 is 18 amino acids long. V was cut by 2 bases and J by 4 bases, with 18 bases left in between. CDR3 sequence reads: CASSLLGPEPLGANVLTF. DNA of the CDR3: TGTGCCAGCAGCTTACTTGGACCCGAGCCTCTGGGGGCCAACGTCCTGACTTTC.

This clonotype has just a few counts. This chain connects TRBV7-9 to TRBJ2-3, with a weak D call TRBD1 (5 bases). This CDR3 contains 14 residues. Germline V lookup: CDR1 SEHNR, CDR2 FQNEAQ (reference sequence). Trimming removed 2 bases from V and 2 bases from J, with 8 bases in between. CDR3 sequence: CASSLFGHTDTQYF. CDR3 bases: TGTGCCAGCAGCTTATTCGGACACACAGATACGCAGTATTTT.

This clonotype was seen ten or more times. V usage is TRBV19 and J usage is TRBJ2-5; 9 bases agree with TRBD2. Trimming removed 6 bases from V and 1 base from J; junction bases left unmatched: 9. The CDR3 sequence is 16 residues long. Per germline, CDR1 LNHDA and CDR2 SQIVND (reference sequence). CDR3 sequence: CASSLSGSWIQETQYF. The CDR3 DNA reads TGTGCCAGTAGCCTTAGCGGGAGTTGGATCCAAGAGACCCAGTACTTC.

This clonotype was counted only a few times. The chain uses TRBV11-2 and TRBJ2-7; 8 positions match TRBD1. Germline loops: CDR1 SGHAT, CDR2 FQNNGV. J lost 4 bases, V lost 1 base, and 6 bases had no gene match. This CDR3 is 15 amino acids long. The CDR3 region is CASSLAGQGIYEQYF. DNA for the CDR3: TGTGCCAGCAGCTTAGCCGGACAGGGTATTTACGAGCAGTACTTC.

The chain recombines TRBV12-3 or TRBV12-4 with TRBJ2-1; D possibly corresponds to TRBD2 (6 bases). The CDR3 is 14 amino acids. Trimming cost V 7 bases and J 1 base, with 11 bases left between them. Written as DNA, the CDR3 is TGTGCCAGCACGCGCGGGAATTCCTACAATGAGCAGTTCTTC. Its translation: CASTRGNSYNEQFF.

This clonotype was counted ten times or more. The V and J genes are TRBV7-9 and TRBJ2-1; D unresolved. CDR1 is SEHNR and CDR2 is FQNEAQ in the germline V gene (reference sequence). The V end was cut by 1 base, the J end by 5 bases, with 9 bases between. The CDR3 has 14 residues. CDR3 region: CASSLEVSNNEQFF. The DNA of the CDR3 is TGTGCCAGCAGCTTAGAGGTTTCGAACAATGAGCAGTTCTTC. The full variable domain, rest sourced from reference TRBV7-9 and TRBJ2-1, is DTGVSQNPRHKITKRGQNVTFRCDPISEHNRLYWYRQTLGQGPEFLTYFQNEAQLEKSRLLSDRFSAERPKGSFSTLEIQRTEQGDSAMYLCASSLEVSNNEQFFGPGTRLTVL.

By share of the sample, this clonotype is medium-sized. The CDR3 DNA reads as TGCAGCGGGCTATCCCGGGACAGGTCCTTTTCGTCTGAAGCTTTCTTT. Translation gives CSGLSRDRSFSSEAFF. The chain has TRBV29-1 and TRBJ1-1; 8 bases are a match to TRBD1. Germline CDR1 reads SQVTM; CDR2 reads ANQGSEA. V lost 7 bases to trimming and J lost 6 bases; unmatched junction nucleotides: 19. The CDR3 is 16 residues long.

V is TRBV6-2 or TRBV6-3 and J is TRBJ2-4; 7 bases align to TRBD2. Germline CDR1 is MNHEY and CDR2 is SVGEGT. V dropped 0 bases and J dropped 16; count of bases not matched to a gene: 12. The CDR3 covers 14 residues. This CDR3 is CASSYSTVLAGLYF. The CDR3, as DNA: TGTGCCAGCAGTTACTCGACCGTGTTAGCGGGCTTATACTTC.

This clonotype came up many times. The genes are TRBV29-1 and TRBJ1-1; D gene uncertain. The V end lost 0 bases, the J end lost 1 base, and 0 bases lay between the germline ends. CDR3 length: 11 residues. Germline V gives CDR1 SQVTM, CDR2 ANQGSEA. As DNA, the CDR3 is TGCAGCGTTGAAGAGAACACTGAAGCTTTCTTT. Encoded protein: CSVEENTEAFF. The variable domain in full, completed from reference TRBV29-1 and TRBJ1-1, reads SAVISQKPSRDICQRGTSLTIQCQVDSQVTMMFWYRQQPGQSLTLIATANQGSEATYESGFVIDKFPISRPNLTFSTLTVSNMSPEDSSIYLCSVEENTEAFFGQGTRLTVV.

This clonotype has just a few counts. The gene calls are TRBV29-1 and TRBJ2-3, with D perhaps matching TRBD1 or TRBD2 (5 bases each). CDR1 SQVTM and CDR2 ANQGSEA come from the germline V gene. The CDR3 sequence is 13 residues long. V lost 8 bases, J lost 6 bases, and 18 bases lay in between. This CDR3 reads CSIGQGRRDTQYF. As DNA, the CDR3 is TGCAGCATAGGCCAGGGACGGCGTGATACGCAGTATTTT.

The rearrangement uses TRBV7-8 and TRBJ2-5; 7 bases map to TRBD1. The CDR3 covers 14 residues. Trimming at V came to 5 bases and at J to 1 base, leaving 4 bases not matched to a gene. Germline lookup yields CDR1 SGHVS and CDR2 FQNEAQ. The CDR3 region is CASSTQGRQETQYF. The CDR3 DNA reads as TGTGCCAGCAGCACACAGGGGCGCCAAGAGACCCAGTACTTC. Full variable domain (rest looked up from reference TRBV7-8 and TRBJ2-5): GAGVSQSPRYKVAKRGQDVALRCDPISGHVSLFWYQQALGQGPEFLTYFQNEAQLDKSGLPSDRFFAERPEGSVSTLKIQRTQQEDSAVYLCASSTQGRQETQYFGPGTRLLVL.

This clonotype was detected ten times or more. This chain joins TRBV19 and TRBJ2-1, with a possible D match to TRBD1 (7 bases). The V gene lost 2 bases and the J gene lost 5 bases, with 13 bases spanning the gap. The CDR3 sequence is 15 residues long. The germline gives CDR1 LNHDA, CDR2 SQIVND (reference sequence). This CDR3 reads CASSIRGTDNNEQFF. In DNA form, the CDR3 reads TGTGCCAGTAGTATACGGGGGACAGATAACAATGAGCAGTTCTTC.

In this sample, this clonotype turned up many times. The rearrangement uses TRBV29-1 and TRBJ2-7, with 9 bases identical to TRBD2. Germline-derived CDR1 and CDR2 are SQVTM and ANQGSEA. With V trimmed by 6 bases and J by 4 bases, 10 bases remained unmatched. The CDR3 sequence is 14 residues long. The CDR3 loop is CSVAFGAGGYEQYF. The CDR3 DNA sequence: TGCAGCGTGGCCTTCGGGGCGGGAGGGTACGAGCAGTACTTC.

This clonotype occurred many times. The rearrangement joins TRBV4-1 to TRBJ1-1; TRBD1 agrees at 7 bases. CDR3 length: 15 amino acids. V shed 1 base and J 4 bases; nucleotides not matched to a gene: 6. Germline V gene sequence: CDR1 MGHRA, CDR2 YSYEKL. The CDR3 region is CASSQADRERTEAFF. The CDR3 DNA reads as TGCGCCAGCAGCCAAGCAGACAGGGAGCGCACTGAAGCTTTCTTT.

This clonotype was counted a few times. The chain is built from TRBV2 and TRBJ2-7, with a weak D call TRBD1 (5 bases). This CDR3 contains 14 residues. V lost 5 bases to trimming and J lost 3 bases, with 14 bases between them. Germline loops: CDR1 SNHLY, CDR2 FYNNEI. The DNA for the CDR3 is TGTGCCAGCAGTCAGCAGGGTGTAGGCTACGAGCAGTACTTC. Protein product: CASSQQGVGYEQYF.